A single sample is the source of the 4 T cell receptor beta chains below, sequenced in a study of shared clonotypes between healthy human individuals. The table came from immunoSEQ multiplex PCR; TCRdb's copy has only in-frame clones and leaves some out. The repertoire holds approximately 470,000 clones, with roughly 80% as singletons. The source material was PBMCs. The receptors were sampled from a woman aged 40-49 years in good health. Some clones in this sample may be carry-over from other donors' samples.

V and J are TRBV4-2 and TRBJ2-2, with D perhaps matching TRBD1 (6 bases). The V and J ends lost 1 base and 1 base respectively, with 10 bases between them. CDR3 length equals 16 residues. In germline, CDR1 is LGHNA, CDR2 YNFKEQ. The CDR3 coding sequence is TGTGCCAGCAGCCAAGTGGGGGCAGGGAACACCGGGGAGCTGTTTTTT. It yields the protein CASSQVGAGNTGELFF.

The chain carries TRBV2 and TRBJ1-3, with TRBD1 identical over 7 bases. The CDR3 runs 12 residues. Unmatched junction bases numbered 4, after V lost 6 bases and J lost 8 bases. Germline V gene data show CDR1 as SNHLY and CDR2 as FYNNEI. The CDR3: CASRDRADTIYF. The CDR3 DNA follows: TGTGCCAGCAGAGACAGGGCGGACACCATATATTTT. Full variable domain (remainder filled in from reference TRBV2 and TRBJ1-3): EPEVTQTPSHQVTQMGQEVILRCVPISNHLYFYWYRQILGQKVEFLVSFYNNEISEKSEIFDDQFSVERPDGSNFTLKIRSTKLEDSAMYFCASRDRADTIYFGEGSWLTVV.

Comment on this clone: This likely stems from a read error, as it lies one base from a far larger clone. The sample contains more than one DNA sequence encoding this CDR3. The chain has TRBV30 and TRBJ2-7; D gene unclear. CDR1 GTSNPN and CDR2 SVGIG come from the germline V gene (reference sequence). This CDR3 contains 14 residues. The V gene lost 3 bases and the J gene lost 0 bases, with 12 bases spanning the gap. CDR3 protein: CAWSVARISYEQYF. In DNA, the CDR3 is TGTGCCTGGAGCGTAGCCCGAATCTCCTACGAGCAGTACTTC.

This chain links TRBV9 with TRBJ2-1; D not resolved. CDR3 length: 19 residues. Trimming left V 4 bases short and J 1 base short, with 24 bases between. The germline V gene encodes CDR1 SGDLS and CDR2 YYNGEE. The DNA of the CDR3 is TGTGCCAGCAGCTCCCGCGTCACATCCCGACAAATTTCCTACAATGAGCAGTTCTTC. Its translation: CASSSRVTSRQISYNEQFF.